These 2 T cell receptor beta chains were sequenced from one sample in a study of T cell responses to AZD1222 COVID-19 vaccine. The assay was immunoSEQ multiplex PCR, and TCRdb's table has in-frame clones only and misses some. The sample includes 95,000 to 100,000 clones, approximately 86% seen only once; the top ten take approximately 1.5%. Sequencing used peripheral blood, obtained on day 0 of AZD1222 vaccination. These receptors were taken from an adult in good health.

This rearrangement joins TRBV27 to TRBJ2-7, with D hard to call. With 2 bases removed from V and 3 bases from J, the gap between germline ends came to 8 bases. This CDR3 is 13 amino acids long. Per the germline V gene, CDR1 is MNHEY and CDR2 is SMNVEV (reference sequence). CDR3 sequence: CASSLGRIYEQYF. The DNA of the CDR3 is TGTGCCAGCAGTTTAGGGCGGATCTACGAGCAGTACTTC.

This clone was counted once. The chain uses TRBV10-3 and TRBJ1-5, with 11 positions matching TRBD1. CDR3 length: 16 residues. The V segment lost 8 bases and the J segment 6 bases; nucleotides outside the gene matches: 12. Per germline, CDR1 ENHRY and CDR2 SYGVKD. The CDR3 coding sequence is TGTGCCATCGGCGGGGTGGGACAGGGGGAGAGTCAGCCCCAGCATTTT. The encoded protein is CAIGGVGQGESQPQHF.